These 32 T cell receptor beta chains originate from one sample sequenced in a study of human CD8 memory T cell subsets. Researchers made TCR beta libraries via UMI-labeled 5' RACE. TCRdb itself ran the 5' RACE reads through MiXCR, one entry per CDR3 protein. The sample has some 7,400 distinct CDR3 sequences; around 4.2% are singletons. Material: CD8+ T cells from PBMCs. The receptor set was obtained from a human donor in good health.

With regard to this clonotype: A much larger clone lies one base from this, so it may be a read error. The chain has TRBV14 and TRBJ2-7; no reliable D call. The CDR3 sequence is 12 residues long. Germline V gives CDR1 SGHDN, CDR2 FVKESK. CDR3 nucleotide sequence: TGTGCCAGCAGCCAAGGCTGGAACGAGCACTACTTC. Protein sequence: CASSQGWNEHYF.

Ten or more counts support this clonotype. The V call is TRBV29-1, the J call TRBJ2-1; tentative D call: TRBD2 (6 bases). CDR1 and CDR2 from the germline V gene are SQVTM and ANQGSEA. Trimming removed 4 bases from V and 9 bases from J, with 16 bases in between. This CDR3 has 13 amino acids. Here the CDR3 DNA reads TGCAGCGTTGTACTAGGGCAGGGAGGTGAGCAGTTCTTC. Protein: CSVVLGQGGEQFF.

This clonotype was recorded at least ten times. V usage is TRBV2 and J usage is TRBJ1-6, with D tentatively TRBD1 (6 bases). The CDR3 loop spans 14 amino acids. V shed 6 bases and J shed 6 bases, with 12 bases lying between them. In germline, CDR1 is SNHLY, CDR2 FYNNEI. The CDR3 nucleotides are TGTGCCAGCAGCGGGGACAATCCTAATTCACCCCTCCACTTT. It encodes CASSGDNPNSPLHF.

In its sample, this clonotype was seen a few times. The rearrangement uses TRBV10-3 and TRBJ2-1, with 11 bases fitting TRBD2. Germline V gene sequence: CDR1 ENHRY, CDR2 SYGVKD. The CDR3 sequence is 15 residues long. J gave up 8 bases and V 6 bases, and 9 bases lay outside the gene matches. CDR3 loop: CAIRDLAGGLDEQFF. CDR3 nucleotide sequence: TGTGCCATCAGAGATCTAGCGGGAGGACTCGATGAGCAGTTCTTC.

In its sample, this clonotype ranks as medium-sized. V is TRBV7-9 and J is TRBJ2-2, with no clear D. This CDR3 contains 15 residues. V lost 5 bases, J lost 4 bases, and 14 bases lay in between. The germline V gene encodes CDR1 SEHNR and CDR2 FQNEAQ (reference sequence). CDR3 sequence reads: CASSRLEGSTGELFF. The CDR3 DNA reads as TGTGCCAGCAGCCGTTTAGAAGGTAGCACCGGGGAGCTGTTTTTT.

The chain is built from TRBV7-8 and TRBJ2-1, with 11 bases lining up with TRBD2. The CDR3 runs 17 residues. V lost 5 bases, J lost 8 bases, and 14 bases stayed unmatched. The V gene's germline CDR1 is SGHVS and CDR2 FQNEAQ. The CDR3 bases are TGTGCCAGCAGCCCCGAGGTTATCCTAGCGGGGGGCGATGAGCAGTTCTTC. This codes for CASSPEVILAGGDEQFF.

This clonotype has a count of ten or more. The gene calls are TRBV27 and TRBJ2-3; a possible D gene is TRBD2 (6 bases). This CDR3 has 15 residues. V lost 1 base to trimming and J lost 4 bases, with 12 bases between them. Germline-derived CDR1 and CDR2 are MNHEY and SMNVEV (reference sequence). The CDR3 loop reads CASSLFSGVSDTQYF. In DNA form, the CDR3 reads TGTGCCAGCAGTTTATTTTCGGGAGTATCAGATACGCAGTATTTT.

This clonotype has a count of ten or more. This sequence joins TRBV12-3 or TRBV12-4 and TRBJ2-7; D call uncertain. V was clipped by 2 bases and J by 4 bases, with 6 bases between them. CDR3 length: 12 residues. This CDR3 is CASSLSQYEQYF. The DNA for the CDR3 is TGTGCCAGCAGTTTATCTCAGTACGAGCAGTACTTC.

There are many counts of this clonotype. The chain is built from TRBV6-2 or TRBV6-3 and TRBJ2-3; D call uncertain. Trimming removed 6 bases at V and 4 bases at J, with 14 bases between. The CDR3 is made up of 14 amino acids. Germline V gene data show CDR1 as MNHEY and CDR2 as SVGEGT. The CDR3 DNA reads TGTGCCAGCAGGACTTACGGAAGATCAGATACGCAGTATTTT. Translating gives CASRTYGRSDTQYF.

This clonotype was found a few times. V and J are TRBV29-1 and TRBJ2-5; no reliable D call. V shed 3 bases and J shed 4 bases, with 12 bases lying between them. CDR3 length equals 13 residues. Germline assignment: CDR1 SQVTM and CDR2 ANQGSEA. CDR3 coding DNA: TGCAGCGTTGAGGCAGGCCTCGGAGAGACCCAGTACTTC. It specifies CSVEAGLGETQYF.

Details on this clonotype: This may stem from a read error, because a much larger clone lies one nucleotide away. The V gene is TRBV4-2, the J gene TRBJ2-1, with D hard to call. The V end lost 2 bases, the J end lost 1 base, and 15 bases lay between the germline ends. The CDR3 sequence is 17 residues long. Germline lookup yields CDR1 LGHNA and CDR2 YNFKEQ. The DNA of the CDR3 is TGTGCCAGCAGCCAACTCTTAGAGTCCGAATCCTACAATGAGCAGTTCTTC. Its protein product is CASSQLLESESYNEQFF.

The chain couples TRBV19 to TRBJ2-7; no clear D gene. The CDR3 consists of 13 residues. In germline, CDR1 is LNHDA, CDR2 SQIVND (reference sequence). V lost 5 bases, J lost 2 bases, and 10 bases lay in between. The CDR3 is CASSPGGTYEQYF. The CDR3 DNA follows: TGTGCCAGTAGTCCGGGCGGAACCTACGAGCAGTACTTC.

This clonotype was seen at least ten times. V and J are TRBV15 and TRBJ1-4; 7 positions agree with TRBD1. V gave up 0 bases and J gave up 4 bases; unmatched junction bases: 2. This CDR3 is built from 15 residues. The germline V gene encodes CDR1 LNHNV and CDR2 YYDKDF (reference sequence). The CDR3 reads CATSREDRDNEKLFF. In nucleotides, the CDR3 is TGTGCCACCAGCAGAGAAGACAGGGATAATGAAAAACTGTTTTTT.

This clonotype was seen repeatedly, ten times or more. CDR3 amino acids: CASSPRDRVSGNTIYF. Here the CDR3 DNA reads TGTGCCAGCAGCCCTAGGGACAGGGTCTCTGGAAACACCATATATTTT. The chain couples TRBV4-2 to TRBJ1-3; TRBD1 agrees at 9 bases. The CDR3 is 16 residues long. Germline V gives CDR1 LGHNA, CDR2 YNFKEQ. The ends lost 4 bases at V and 0 bases at J; junction bases unmatched: 4.

This clonotype was seen ten or more times. The V call is TRBV4-1, the J call TRBJ1-1, with D possibly TRBD1 on 5 matching bases. CDR1 and CDR2 (germline): MGHRA, YSYEKL. The V end was cut by 7 bases, the J end by 5 bases, with 8 bases between. The CDR3 has 11 residues. CDR3 coding DNA: TGCGCCAGCAACGAGGGGACTGAAGCTTTCTTT. Translating it yields CASNEGTEAFF.

Comments on this clonotype: A read error may explain this, as a much larger clone is one base away. Since the CDR3 does not end with the conserved phenylalanine or tryptophan, this likely comes from a read error. V is TRBV3-1 and J is TRBJ1-2; weak D call: TRBD1 (6 bases). The V gene lost 0 bases and the J gene lost 0 bases, with 14 bases spanning the gap. Per germline, CDR1 LGHDT and CDR2 YNNKEL (reference sequence). The CDR3 is made up of 17 amino acids. The CDR3 is CASSQDTMGQANYGYTS. The CDR3 region has the DNA TGTGCCAGCAGCCAAGACACCATGGGACAAGCTAACTATGGCTACACCTCC.

In this sample, this clonotype turned up once. A much larger clone is a single base away; this may be a read error. The genes are TRBV18 and TRBJ1-4; 7 bases align to TRBD1. Germline V lookup: CDR1 KGHSH, CDR2 LQKENI. J gave up 15 bases and V 2 bases, and 15 bases lay outside the gene matches. The length of the CDR3 is 15 residues. The DNA for the CDR3 is TGTGCCAGCTCACCAATCGACAGGGAAGGAGAATTATTGTTTTTT. This codes for CASSPIDREGELLFF.

Details on this clonotype: One base away lies a much larger clone, so this may be a sequencing read error. V usage is TRBV2 and J usage is TRBJ2-3; TRBD2 matches 9 bases. The V and J ends lost 5 bases and 10 bases, in that order; junction bases with no gene match: 10. This CDR3 has 14 amino acids. Germline lookup yields CDR1 SNHLY and CDR2 FYNNEI. This chain's CDR3 is CASSSGLASDAQYF. The CDR3, as DNA: TGTGCCAGCAGTTCGGGACTAGCATCCGATGCGCAGTATTTT.

The table lists this clonotype with many counts. The V and J genes are TRBV29-1 and TRBJ2-2, with TRBD1 matching 7 bases. Per germline, CDR1 SQVTM and CDR2 ANQGSEA. V lost 7 bases and J lost 2; bases outside the gene matches: 10. The CDR3 sequence is 15 residues long. The CDR3 is CSANLGQTNTGELFF. The CDR3 DNA is TGCAGCGCCAATCTGGGACAGACAAACACCGGGGAGCTGTTTTTT.

This clonotype is categorized as large. This chain joins TRBV14 and TRBJ2-1; 11 positions agree with TRBD1. Trimming cost V 4 bases and J 7 bases; bases outside gene matches: 3. The germline V gene encodes CDR1 SGHDN and CDR2 FVKESK. The CDR3 is 14 amino acids. CDR3: CASSPRDRGNEQFF. CDR3 sequence (DNA): TGTGCCAGCAGCCCCCGGGACAGGGGGAATGAGCAGTTCTTC.

This clonotype has at least ten counts. The V call is TRBV4-1, the J call TRBJ2-7; D is unresolved. This CDR3 region has 12 residues. Germline V gene data show CDR1 as MGHRA and CDR2 as YSYEKL. Trimming shortened V by 0 bases and J by 12 bases, and 12 bases separated the two germline ends. The chain's CDR3 is CASSQDVDERYF. CDR3 bases: TGCGCCAGCAGCCAAGATGTAGACGAACGGTACTTC.

The chain uses TRBV6-4 and TRBJ2-3; 7 bases are a match to TRBD2. V dropped 3 bases and J dropped 4; count of bases not matched to a gene: 7. The CDR3 has 15 amino acids. Germline CDR1 and CDR2: MRHNA and SNTAGT. As DNA, the CDR3 is TGTGCCAGCAGTGAAGGTCAGGGAGGGCCAGATACGCAGTATTTT. It codes for CASSEGQGGPDTQYF.

This clonotype was seen many times. The rearrangement joins TRBV20-1 to TRBJ1-5, with 8 positions matching TRBD1. Germline V lookup: CDR1 DFQATT, CDR2 SNEGSKA (reference sequence). This CDR3 spans 14 amino acids. V dropped 5 bases and J dropped 4; count of bases not matched to a gene: 7. In nucleotides, the CDR3 is TGCAGTGCTGAGAGGACAGGGCAGAATCAGCCCCAGCATTTT. Translated: CSAERTGQNQPQHF.

This clonotype came up many times. The chain links TRBV9 to TRBJ2-3, with TRBD2 identical over 8 bases. The V gene's germline CDR1 is SGDLS and CDR2 YYNGEE. CDR3 size: 16 residues. V trimming: 0 bases; J trimming: 2 bases; junction bases outside the gene matches: 5. The CDR3 DNA reads as TGTGCCAGCAGCGTAGCGGCGGGAGGCACCACAGATACGCAGTATTTT. Translation: CASSVAAGGTTDTQYF.

By frequency in the sample, this clonotype is medium-sized. V gene TRBV5-4 combines with J gene TRBJ1-2, with TRBD1 matching 7 bases. The J segment lost 6 bases and the V segment lost 3 bases, leaving 8 bases of the junction unmatched. The CDR3 is 14 amino acids. Germline CDR1 reads SGHNT; CDR2 reads YYREEE (reference sequence). The CDR3 DNA reads as TGTGCCAGCAGCTCTACGACAGGGTATCATGGCTACACCTTC. Translated, it gives CASSSTTGYHGYTF. Combining the CDR3 with reference TRBV5-4 and TRBJ1-2 gives the whole variable domain ETGVTQSPTHLIKTRGQQVTLRCSSQSGHNTVSWYQQALGQGPQFIFQYYREEENGRGNFPPRFSGLQFPNYSSELNVNALELDDSALYLCASSSTTGYHGYTFGSGTRLTVV.

A few counts support this clonotype. The chain combines TRBV6-2 or TRBV6-3 with TRBJ2-5; 9 nucleotides agree with TRBD2. The trim removed 2 bases at V and 4 bases at J, leaving 5 bases unmatched. The germline gives CDR1 MNHEY, CDR2 SVGEGT. This CDR3 spans 15 amino acids. CDR3 bases: TGTGCCAGCAGTTACGCTAGCGGGGAACCAGAGACCCAGTACTTC. Translation: CASSYASGEPETQYF.

The chain joins TRBV20-1 to TRBJ2-3; D is ambiguous. Germline V lookup: CDR1 DFQATT, CDR2 SNEGSKA (reference sequence). The CDR3 runs to 18 residues. The germline V and J ends were trimmed by 1 base and 1 base, with 21 bases remaining between them. The CDR3 coding sequence is TGCAGTGCTAGAGGTCCTGCTACTCGCTATGTTGGCACAGATACGCAGTATTTT. Protein product: CSARGPATRYVGTDTQYF.

This clonotype has a handful of counts. The chain combines TRBV2 with TRBJ2-5; 9 bases line up with TRBD2. Germline CDR1 reads SNHLY; CDR2 reads FYNNEI. The CDR3 is made up of 17 amino acids. After removal of 4 bases from V and 3 bases from J, the junction contained 12 bases not matched to a gene. The DNA of the CDR3 is TGTGCCAGCAGTGTGGATCCAGCGGGAGGAGTGGAAGAGACCCAGTACTTC. Protein product: CASSVDPAGGVEETQYF.

This clonotype was seen ten or more times. V is TRBV4-3 and J is TRBJ2-1; D may be TRBD1 or TRBD2 (6 bases each). The germline V gene has CDR1 LGHNA and CDR2 YSLEER. The CDR3 totals 16 residues. V shed 3 bases and J shed 7 bases, with 19 bases lying between them. As DNA, the CDR3 is TGCGCCAGCAGCCACACAGCAGGGGAGGCATTTAATGAGCAGTTCTTC. Amino acids: CASSHTAGEAFNEQFF.

This clonotype was observed at least ten times. V is TRBV19 and J is TRBJ1-1, with 7 positions matching TRBD1. The CDR3 is made up of 15 amino acids. The V segment lost 6 bases and the J segment 1 base; nucleotides outside the gene matches: 8. Germline CDR1 is LNHDA and CDR2 is SQIVND (reference sequence). The CDR3 sequence: CASSNTGTENTEAFF. The DNA for the CDR3 is TGTGCCAGTAGCAACACCGGGACAGAGAACACTGAAGCTTTCTTT.

This clonotype qualifies as medium-sized (0.01 to 0.1%). The rearrangement joins TRBV2 to TRBJ2-4, with 12 bases identical to TRBD2. Trimming at V came to 8 bases and at J to 4 bases, leaving 6 bases not matched to a gene. The CDR3 length is 15 residues. Germline V lookup: CDR1 SNHLY, CDR2 FYNNEI. In DNA, the CDR3 is TGTGCCAGCGGACTAGCGGGAAGTAGTAAAAACATTCAGTACTTC. It encodes CASGLAGSSKNIQYF.

The J gene is TRBJ2-7, the V gene TRBV20-1, with D hard to call. With 1 base removed from V and 6 bases from J, the gap between germline ends came to 13 bases. Germline lookup yields CDR1 DFQATT and CDR2 SNEGSKA (reference sequence). This CDR3 has 13 residues. The CDR3 DNA follows: TGCAGTGCTAGAGTTCAGCCTTTAGGCGAGCAGTACTTC. Amino acids: CSARVQPLGEQYF.